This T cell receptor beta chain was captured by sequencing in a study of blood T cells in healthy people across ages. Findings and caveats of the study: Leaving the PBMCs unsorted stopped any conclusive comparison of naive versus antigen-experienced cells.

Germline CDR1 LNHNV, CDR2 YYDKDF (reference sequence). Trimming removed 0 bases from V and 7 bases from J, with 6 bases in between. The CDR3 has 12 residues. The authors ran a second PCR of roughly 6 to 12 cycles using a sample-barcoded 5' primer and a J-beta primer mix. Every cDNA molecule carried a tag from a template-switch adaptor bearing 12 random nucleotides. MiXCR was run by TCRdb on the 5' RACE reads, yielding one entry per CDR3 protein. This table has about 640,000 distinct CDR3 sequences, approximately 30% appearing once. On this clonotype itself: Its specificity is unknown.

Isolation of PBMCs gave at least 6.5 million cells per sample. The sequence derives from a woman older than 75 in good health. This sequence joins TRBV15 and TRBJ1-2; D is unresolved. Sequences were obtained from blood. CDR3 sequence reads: CATSRDQFGYTF. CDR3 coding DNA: TGTGCCACCAGCAGAGATCAGTTTGGCTACACCTTC.